Listed below are T cell receptor beta chains from one sample, sequenced in a study of shared clonotypes between healthy human individuals. Produced via immunoSEQ multiplex PCR; TCRdb's table is partial and in-frame only. The sample includes roughly 2.2 million clones, roughly 92% of them seen just once. Sequences were obtained from naive CD4+ T cells from PBMCs. Receptor source: a man aged 18-30 years in good health. Some clones in this sample may be carry-over from other donors' samples. Each CDR3 is given with its conserved first and last residue. The D gene is left open where the match is weak. Not every row has a clone size; where given, it reads once, few, many or a size class.

d_call,j_call,v_call,clone_size,cdr3_nt,cdr3_aa
.,TRBJ1-1,TRBV5-1,few,TGCGCCAGCAGCTCCCAGGGGCTCACTGAAGCTTTCTTT,CASSSQGLTEAFF
.,TRBJ2-7,TRBV28,.,TGTGCCAGCAGTTTATATCGGCAGGGCTCCTACGAGCAGTACTTC,CASSLYRQGSYEQYF
TRBD1,TRBJ1-2,TRBV18,.,TGTGCCAGCTCACCGGATTCTTTGGGACAGGGGGCACGAGGCTACACCTTC,CASSPDSLGQGARGYTF
TRBD1,TRBJ1-2,TRBV28,.,TGTGCCAGCAGTTTGGGGCAGGGGGCATCTGGCTACACCTTC,CASSLGQGASGYTF
.,TRBJ2-7,TRBV5-6,.,TGTGCCAGCAGCGTTACAGGGTTTGGGCAGTACTTC,CASSVTGFGQYF
.,TRBJ2-7,TRBV10-2,.,TGCGCCAGCAGTGAGCAGGGGTCCGAGCAGTACTTC,CASSEQGSEQYF
.,TRBJ2-3,TRBV5-4,.,TGTGCCAGCAGCCTCGCGGGGCGCCCAGATACGCAGTATTTT,CASSLAGRPDTQYF
.,TRBJ1-5,TRBV30,.,TGTGCCTGGAGGAGCTCTGAGGGTTTTTTCAATCAGCCCCAGCATTTT,CAWRSSEGFFNQPQHF
.,TRBJ2-3,TRBV7-9,.,TGTGCCAGCAGCCTTCGGGGCCTAGGCACAGATACGCAGTATTTT,CASSLRGLGTDTQYF
.,TRBJ2-1,TRBV29-1,once,TGCAGCGTTGAAGATATGGAGAGACAAAGCTCCTACAATGAGCAGTTCTTC,CSVEDMERQSSYNEQFF
TRBD2,TRBJ2-3,TRBV27,.,TGTGCCAGCAGCCCGCTAGCGGGAGGCGGAGATACGCAGTATTTT,CASSPLAGGGDTQYF
.,TRBJ2-6,TRBV7-8,.,TGTGCCAGCAGCCCATTCGGGGGGCGACTCTCTGGGGCCAACGTCCTGACTTTC,CASSPFGGRLSGANVLTF
TRBD1,TRBJ2-3,TRBV14,.,TGTGCCAGCAGCCAAGTTTTTTCGTGGACAGGGGGCGAGGATACGCAGTATTTT,CASSQVFSWTGGEDTQYF
.,TRBJ2-7,TRBV15,.,TGTGCCACCAGCAGAGATCGACTCCCGGTGAACTACGAGCAGTACTTC,CATSRDRLPVNYEQYF
TRBD2,TRBJ2-5,TRBV5-1,.,TGCGCCAGCAGCGAGGGACTAGCGGGGGGAAATCAAGAGACCCAGTACTTC,CASSEGLAGGNQETQYF
TRBD2,TRBJ2-7,TRBV12-5,.,TGTGCTAGTTGGGGAGGGAAGGAGGTTCGGAGTTCCTACGAGCAGTACTTC,CASWGGKEVRSSYEQYF
.,TRBJ2-7,TRBV19,.,TGTGCCAGTAGTATTAAGACAGCCTACGAGCAGTACTTC,CASSIKTAYEQYF
.,TRBJ1-4,TRBV5-4,few,TGTGCCAGCAGCTGGGGCACTAATGAAAAACTGTTTTTT,CASSWGTNEKLFF
.,TRBJ2-3,TRBV7-3,.,TGTGCCAGCTCCCTGAGCGTGGCAGATACGCAGTATTTT,CASSLSVADTQYF
.,TRBJ2-1,TRBV6-5,.,TGTGCCAGCAGTTACGCGGGGGCGCAAGGCAATGAGCAGTTCTTC,CASSYAGAQGNEQFF
.,TRBJ1-1,TRBV2,.,TGTGCCAGCAGTGAAGCTGTTTTTACTGAAGCTTTCTTT,CASSEAVFTEAFF
.,TRBJ1-2,TRBV21-1,.,TGTGCCAGCAGCAGAACTCGACAGGGGGCGCGCTATGGCTACACCTTC,CASSRTRQGARYGYTF
TRBD2,TRBJ2-7,TRBV5-4,.,TGTGCCAGCAGCGTGACTAGCGGGAGTTACGAGCAGTACTTC,CASSVTSGSYEQYF
TRBD1,TRBJ2-7,TRBV28,once,TGTGCCAGCAGTTCCGCCGGGACAGGGGTCAACGAGCAGTACTTC,CASSSAGTGVNEQYF
TRBD2,TRBJ2-2,TRBV29-1,.,TGCAGCGCCGGGCCGAAAGCGGGGGGTGGCGCCGGGGAGCTGTTTTTT,CSAGPKAGGGAGELFF
.,TRBJ1-3,TRBV19,.,TGTGCCAGTAGTCCCCCCTGGGCAGGTATTAGCTCTGGAAACACCATATATTTT,CASSPPWAGISSGNTIYF
.,TRBJ1-3,TRBV6-4,.,TGTGCCAGCGGTCAAAGCTCTGGAAACACCATATATTTT,CASGQSSGNTIYF
.,TRBJ2-3,TRBV9,.,TGTGCCAGCAGCGTAGAGTCCACCCGGGGCACAGATACGCAGTATTTT,CASSVESTRGTDTQYF
.,TRBJ2-2,TRBV11-2,.,TGTGCCAGCAGCTTAGGACTCCCCGGGGAGCTGTTTTTT,CASSLGLPGELFF
.,TRBJ2-5,TRBV4-2,.,TGTGCCAGCAGCCAAGAGGGGGGACGGGGGACCCAGTACTTC,CASSQEGGRGTQYF
TRBD2,TRBJ2-5,TRBV4-3,.,TGCGCCAGCAGCCAAACTAGCGGGGTGCGCGAGACCCAGTACTTC,CASSQTSGVRETQYF
.,TRBJ2-3,TRBV5-1,once,TGCGCCAGCAGCTGGACTGCCAGCCCTGATACGCAGTATTTT,CASSWTASPDTQYF
TRBD1,TRBJ1-2,TRBV5-5,.,TGTGCCAGCAGCTTGGCCTGGGACAGGGGTAACAACTATGGCTACACCTTC,CASSLAWDRGNNYGYTF
.,TRBJ2-3,TRBV5-1,.,TGCGCCAGCAGCTTGGGTCGGGCTGCAGATACGCAGTATTTT,CASSLGRAADTQYF
.,TRBJ2-6,TRBV6-5,.,TGTGCCAGCAGTTACTCTTACGGGGCTGGGGCCAACGTCCTGACTTTC,CASSYSYGAGANVLTF
.,TRBJ2-5,TRBV5-1,.,TGCGCCAGCCACCGCCTGACAGGACCACAAGAGACCCAGTACTTC,CASHRLTGPQETQYF
.,TRBJ1-1,TRBV28,.,TGTGCCAGCAACCTTAGTCTCGGGGGTTCAGCTTTCTTT,CASNLSLGGSAFF
.,TRBJ1-2,TRBV28,.,TGTGCCAGCAGTTTGTCGACGGAATTCTACACCTTC,CASSLSTEFYTF
.,TRBJ1-5,TRBV5-4,few,TGTGCCAGCAGCTCCGAAGGGCTCAATCAGCCCCAGCATTTT,CASSSEGLNQPQHF
.,TRBJ1-2,TRBV7-6,.,TGTGCCAGCAGACGAAGCGAGAGGAACGGCTACACCTTC,CASRRSERNGYTF
TRBD1,TRBJ2-1,TRBV28,.,TGTGCCAGCAATCTTGGGACAGGGGGGTACAATGAGCAGTTCTTC,CASNLGTGGYNEQFF
TRBD2,TRBJ2-1,TRBV28,.,TGTGCCAGCAGTTCTAGCGGGAGGCCCTATGGTGAGCAGTTCTTC,CASSSSGRPYGEQFF
.,TRBJ2-1,TRBV2,.,TGTGCCAGCAGTGAACTGCAAGAGCAGTTCTTC,CASSELQEQFF
.,TRBJ2-7,TRBV29-1,.,TGCAGCGTTGGGCTAGCTAACGAGCAGTACTTC,CSVGLANEQYF
TRBD1,TRBJ1-5,TRBV30,.,TGTGCCTGGAGTCCCCAAGGGACAGGGGGCTACAATCAGCCCCAGCATTTT,CAWSPQGTGGYNQPQHF
TRBD2,TRBJ2-1,TRBV15,.,TGTGCCACCAGCATTGGGGAGGGGAGCTCCTACAATGAGCAGTTCTTC,CATSIGEGSSYNEQFF
.,TRBJ1-1,TRBV29-1,.,TGCAGCGTTGTAATTTCGGCCCCGAACACTGAAGCTTTCTTT,CSVVISAPNTEAFF
TRBD1,TRBJ1-5,TRBV7-2,.,TGTGCCAGCAGCTGGACAGGGAACAATCAGCCCCAGCATTTT,CASSWTGNNQPQHF
TRBD2,TRBJ2-7,TRBV4-2,.,TGTGCCAGCAGCCAGAACGGGGGGTCCTCCTACGAGCAGTACTTC,CASSQNGGSSYEQYF
TRBD2,TRBJ2-5,TRBV5-1,.,TGCGCCAGCAGCTTACTAGCGGGAGATATAGAGACCCAGTACTTC,CASSLLAGDIETQYF
.,TRBJ1-4,TRBV25-1,few,TGTGCCAGCAGTGAATCAGTCCTCGGGAAACTGTTTTTT,CASSESVLGKLFF
.,TRBJ2-1,TRBV28,once,TGTGCCAGCAGCGGGGAGAGGGCCTACAATGAGCAGTTCTTC,CASSGERAYNEQFF
.,TRBJ2-1,TRBV5-1,.,TGCGCCAGCAGTTCCGAGTACAATGAGCAGTTCTTC,CASSSEYNEQFF
TRBD1,TRBJ2-7,TRBV13,.,TGTGCCAGCAGCTTTAGCGAGTACCCCGGGACAGAGGGATCCGAGCAGTACTTC,CASSFSEYPGTEGSEQYF
.,TRBJ2-7,TRBV6-1,.,TGTGCCAGCAGTTTTCCCGGGCTCTCCTACGAGCAGTACTTC,CASSFPGLSYEQYF
TRBD1,TRBJ2-7,TRBV19,once,TGTGCCAGTAGTATCAGTACAGGGGATTACGAGCAGTACTTC,CASSISTGDYEQYF
.,TRBJ2-5,TRBV28,once,TGTGCCAGCAGTTTGGTTTTGCTACAGGATGCTCCAGAGACCCAGTACTTC,CASSLVLLQDAPETQYF
.,TRBJ2-5,TRBV5-1,.,TGCGCCAGCAGCTTGGTTGGACCCGGAGAGACCCAGTACTTC,CASSLVGPGETQYF
TRBD1,TRBJ1-5,TRBV2,few,TGTGCTGCCTCTCAGGGGGGCAATCAGCCCCAGCATTTT,CAASQGGNQPQHF